The 9 T cell receptor beta chains reported below all come from one sample, sequenced in a study of blood T cell repertoires in COVID-19. Sequencing was performed with immunoSEQ multiplex PCR; in TCRdb, only in-frame clones are kept and a portion is missing. The sample yields 100,000 to 150,000 clones, more than 70% seen once. Sequencing was carried out using peripheral blood. Source of these receptors: a woman aged 25 to 45 who had recovered from COVID-19.

J is TRBJ1-4 and V is TRBV2; 9 bases are a match to TRBD1. This CDR3 has 13 amino acids. Germline loops: CDR1 SNHLY, CDR2 FYNNEI. V shed 9 bases and J 5 bases; nucleotides not matched to a gene: 4. CDR3 coding DNA: TGTGCCAGTAACAGGGGGCTAAATGAAAAACTGTTTTTT. Amino acids: CASNRGLNEKLFF.

This chain joins TRBV10-1 and TRBJ2-3; 10 nucleotides align to TRBD2. There are 15 residues in the CDR3. V shed 6 bases and J 3 bases; nucleotides not matched to a gene: 6. Germline V gives CDR1 WNHNN, CDR2 SYGVQD (reference sequence). CDR3 protein: CASRRPGLATDTQYF. CDR3 nucleotides: TGCGCCAGCAGGAGGCCGGGACTAGCGACAGATACGCAGTATTTT.

This rearrangement joins TRBV13 to TRBJ1-2, with 9 bases identical to TRBD1. This CDR3 contains 13 residues. The germline V gene encodes CDR1 PRHDT and CDR2 FYEKMQ (reference sequence). Trimming removed 6 bases from V and 5 bases from J; junction bases left unmatched: 4. CDR3 in DNA: TGTGCCAGCAGAAGGACAGGGGTGTATGGCTACACCTTC. As protein: CASRRTGVYGYTF.

This clone was seen a handful of times. This rearrangement joins TRBV10-1 to TRBJ1-1; TRBD1 matches at 11 bases. CDR1 is WNHNN and CDR2 is SYGVQD in the germline V gene (reference sequence). The CDR3 spans 14 residues. Germline trimming cut 10 bases from V and 1 base from J; bases unmatched to any gene: 5. As DNA, the CDR3 is TGCGCCAAAACGGGACAGGGGGAGAACACTGAAGCTTTCTTT. Protein sequence: CAKTGQGENTEAFF.

The chain is built from TRBV25-1 and TRBJ1-2, with TRBD1 identical over 7 bases. The V and J ends lost 2 bases and 6 bases, in that order; junction bases with no gene match: 6. CDR1 MGHDK and CDR2 SYGVNS come from the germline V gene. This CDR3 contains 14 residues. CDR3 bases: TGTGCCAGCAGTGAAGGAGAGGGGGCAAATGGCTACACCTTC. Residues: CASSEGEGANGYTF.

The CDR3 bases are TGTGCCAGCAGAGAGGACATGAACACTGAAGCTTTCTTT. This sequence encodes CASREDMNTEAFF. The chain uses TRBV12-3 or TRBV12-4 and TRBJ1-1; a weak D match, TRBD1 (5 bases). Trimming took off 6 bases at V and 0 bases at J, with 8 bases between the two ends. The CDR3 extends over 13 amino acids.

V usage is TRBV5-1 and J usage is TRBJ2-1; TRBD2 matches 10 bases. CDR3 length: 15 amino acids. Per the germline V gene, CDR1 is SGHRS and CDR2 is YFSETQ. V lost 1 base, J lost 12 bases, and 10 bases stayed unmatched. CDR3 protein: CASSLTSGTPLGQFF. As DNA, the CDR3 is TGCGCCAGCAGCTTGACTAGCGGGACACCCCTCGGGCAGTTCTTC.

The chain employs TRBV7-3 and TRBJ2-3; TRBD1 matches at 7 bases. The germline gives CDR1 SGHTA, CDR2 FQGTGA. Trimming at V came to 0 bases and at J to 0 bases, leaving 0 bases not matched to a gene. The CDR3 totals 15 residues. CDR3 DNA sequence: TGTGCCAGCAGCTTAACGGGACAGAGCACAGATACGCAGTATTTT. This gives the protein CASSLTGQSTDTQYF.

The rearrangement links TRBV6-5 to TRBJ1-2; D is uncertain. The CDR3 is 16 amino acids. CDR1 and CDR2 from the germline V gene are MNHEY and SVGAGI. V was cut by 2 bases and J by 2 bases, with 15 bases left in between. The chain's CDR3 is CASSYGVISGNYGYTF. The CDR3, as DNA: TGTGCCAGCAGTTACGGGGTCATTTCGGGGAACTATGGCTACACCTTC.